The 30 T cell receptor beta chains listed next were all sequenced from one sample in a study of shared clonotypes between healthy human individuals (dated by TCRdb to 2018 to 2021). Libraries were made using the immunoSEQ multiplex PCR assay. TCRdb holds this immuneACCESS table with in-frame rearrangements only. Some clones are missing; in checked studies, unresolved V genes explain under half, and the rest has no known cause. Present in this sample are about 2.4 million clones, just over 90% of which were seen just once. Around 0.14% of the sample comes from the top ten. Sequences were obtained from naive CD4+ T cells sorted from blood. Reading the label with the study, this specimen's cell subset or site is: CD45RA+ positively selected. The receptor source for this set is a young man in good health.

This chain's CDR3 is CASSQVLSRDNEQFF. CDR3 bases: TGCGCCAGCAGCCAAGTCCTTTCCAGGGACAATGAGCAGTTCTTC. The J gene is TRBJ2-1, the V gene TRBV4-3, with D possibly being TRBD1 (5 bases). CDR1 and CDR2 (germline): LGHNA, YSLEER. The V end was cut by 1 base, the J end by 5 bases, with 12 bases between. This CDR3 region has 15 residues.

In this sample, this clone turned up once. The J gene is TRBJ2-1, the V gene TRBV10-3, with 9 bases fitting TRBD2. From germline, CDR1 is ENHRY and CDR2 SYGVKD. Unmatched junction bases numbered 4, after V lost 6 bases and J lost 7 bases. The CDR3 has 13 residues. CDR3 loop: CAIRREGRNEQFF. In DNA, the CDR3 is TGTGCCATCAGGCGGGAGGGACGAAATGAGCAGTTCTTC.

The chain uses TRBV2 and TRBJ1-1; TRBD1 agrees at 7 bases. Germline CDR1 reads SNHLY; CDR2 reads FYNNEI. The ends lost 6 bases at V and 4 bases at J; junction bases unmatched: 5. CDR3 size: 13 residues. The CDR3 sequence is CASSTGESTEAFF. The CDR3 nucleotides are TGTGCCAGCAGCACAGGGGAGAGCACTGAAGCTTTCTTT.

The chain has TRBV7-2 and TRBJ2-3; D call uncertain. The V gene lost 3 bases and the J gene lost 1 base, with 11 bases spanning the gap. The CDR3 runs to 15 residues. CDR1 SGHTA and CDR2 FQGNSA come from the germline V gene. CDR3 in amino acids: CASSFTPIRTDTQYF. The CDR3 DNA reads as TGTGCCAGCAGCTTTACCCCCATTCGCACAGATACGCAGTATTTT.

V gene TRBV6-6 combines with J gene TRBJ2-1; 7 bases match TRBD2. The ends lost 5 bases at V and 5 bases at J; junction bases unmatched: 6. The CDR3 contains 14 residues. The germline V gene has CDR1 MNHNY and CDR2 SVGAGI (reference sequence). Here the CDR3 DNA reads TGTGCCAGCAGTGAGGGACTAACTGACAATGAGCAGTTCTTC. Amino acid sequence: CASSEGLTDNEQFF.

The V gene is TRBV6-5, the J gene TRBJ1-1; the D is unclear. The germline V and J ends were trimmed by 0 bases and 0 bases, with 11 bases remaining between them. The CDR3 spans 16 residues. Germline-derived CDR1 and CDR2 are MNHEY and SVGAGI. The CDR3 DNA is TGTGCCAGCAGTTACTCGAAATCCAGCCTGAACACTGAAGCTTTCTTT. Its protein product is CASSYSKSSLNTEAFF.

This chain links TRBV5-1 with TRBJ1-4; 7 bases match TRBD1. The CDR3 consists of 15 residues. The V gene end was trimmed by 0 bases and the J gene end by 8 bases; junction bases not matched to a gene: 7. Germline V gene lookup returns CDR1 SGHRS and CDR2 YFSETQ. The CDR3 region has the DNA TGCGCCAGCAGCTTGGTCGGAGGGGGCGCAGAAAAACTGTTTTTT. Amino acid sequence: CASSLVGGGAEKLFF. Together with reference TRBV5-1 and TRBJ1-4, the CDR3 gives the full variable domain: KAGVTQTPRYLIKTRGQQVTLSCSPISGHRSVSWYQQTPGQGLQFLFEYFSETQRNKGNFPGRFSGRQFSNSRSEMNVSTLELGDSALYLCASSLVGGGAEKLFFGSGTQLSVL.

The chain uses TRBV5-8 and TRBJ2-1, with 12 bases lining up with TRBD2. The CDR3 covers 16 residues. Germline CDR1 SGHTS, CDR2 YDEGEE. V lost 2 bases, J lost 6 bases, and 6 bases stayed unmatched. The CDR3 coding sequence is TGTGCCAGCAGCTTAGGGCTAGCGGGAGGGAGCAATGAGCAGTTCTTC. Residues: CASSLGLAGGSNEQFF.

The rearrangement joins TRBV9 to TRBJ1-1; TRBD1 is a possible D gene (5 bases). Germline V CDR1 and CDR2: SGDLS, YYNGEE. This CDR3 has 14 residues. The germline V and J ends were trimmed by 3 bases and 4 bases, with 13 bases remaining between them. The CDR3 nucleotides are TGTGCCAGCAGCGAGCGAGGGGAAGGCACTGAAGCTTTCTTT. It yields the protein CASSERGEGTEAFF. Filled out from reference TRBV9 and TRBJ1-1, the complete variable domain reads DSGVTQTPKHLITATGQRVTLRCSPRSGDLSVYWYQQSLDQGLQFLIQYYNGEERAKGNILERFSAQQFPDLHSELNLSSLELGDSALYFCASSERGEGTEAFFGQGTRLTVV.

The chain joins TRBV11-2 to TRBJ2-1; 7 nucleotides agree with TRBD2. The CDR3 is made up of 18 amino acids. Germline V gene lookup returns CDR1 SGHAT and CDR2 FQNNGV. With 0 bases clipped from V and 7 bases from J, the junction kept 15 bases outside the gene matches. CDR3 sequence: CASSLDAGWREQLNEQFF. The CDR3 DNA is TGTGCCAGCAGCTTAGATGCGGGATGGCGGGAGCAGTTAAATGAGCAGTTCTTC.

A remark on this clone: At one of its ends the junction is not consistent with the germline gene, which may arise from a read error. V usage is TRBV18 and J usage is TRBJ2-6; D possibly uses TRBD1 or TRBD2 (5 bases each). Germline V lookup: CDR1 KGHSH, CDR2 LQKENI. This CDR3 has 15 amino acids. CDR3 sequence: CASSPQEVGANVLTF. The CDR3 DNA reads as TGTGCCAGCTCACCTCAGGAGGTTGGGGCAAACGTCCTGACTTTC.

The gene calls are TRBV19 and TRBJ2-7; D might be TRBD1 or TRBD2, each matching 5 bases. CDR1 LNHDA and CDR2 SQIVND come from the germline V gene (reference sequence). V was trimmed by 3 bases and J by 5 bases, leaving 17 bases between them. The CDR3 runs to 15 residues. The CDR3: CASSISGWGIHEQYF. For the CDR3, the DNA is TGTGCCAGTAGTATTTCGGGGTGGGGGATACACGAGCAGTACTTC.

V usage is TRBV20-1 and J usage is TRBJ2-7, with TRBD2 as a possible D gene (5 bases). V lost 1 base to trimming and J lost 6 bases, with 7 bases between them. In germline, CDR1 is DFQATT, CDR2 SNEGSKA (reference sequence). The CDR3 is made up of 11 amino acids. This CDR3 reads CSARAAGEQYF. The CDR3 nucleotides read TGCAGTGCTAGAGCGGCGGGCGAGCAGTACTTC.

This chain uses TRBV4-2 with TRBJ2-3; TRBD2 agrees at 11 bases. The V gene's germline CDR1 is LGHNA and CDR2 YNFKEQ. After removal of 4 bases from V and 4 bases from J, the junction contained 13 bases not matched to a gene. This CDR3 region has 18 residues. The CDR3, as DNA: TGTGCCAGCAGCCCAAGTAGCGGGGGGGCCAGCTGGGCAGATACGCAGTATTTT. The encoded protein is CASSPSSGGASWADTQYF.

The V and J genes are TRBV21-1 and TRBJ2-7; TRBD1 is taken as the D call from the table, unchecked against the DNA. TRBV21-1 is reported as a pseudogene. CDR3 length: 15 residues. The DNA of the CDR3 is TGTGCCAGCAGCAAAAACCGACAGGGGAGCCACGAGCAGTACTTC. This translates into CASSKNRQGSHEQYF.

The chain employs TRBV5-1 and TRBJ2-5, with D perhaps matching TRBD1 or TRBD2 (5 bases each). CDR1 and CDR2 (germline): SGHRS, YFSETQ. The CDR3 runs 15 residues. The V gene lost 1 base and the J gene lost 4 bases, with 14 bases spanning the gap. CDR3 protein: CASSLTGTAAETQYF. CDR3 DNA sequence: TGCGCCAGCAGCTTGACCGGGACCGCCGCAGAGACCCAGTACTTC.

This clone was observed once. V gene TRBV9 combines with J gene TRBJ1-4; D gene ambiguous. Germline V CDR1 and CDR2: SGDLS, YYNGEE. Trimming removed 0 bases at V and 8 bases at J, with 11 bases between. This CDR3 has 14 residues. In nucleotides, the CDR3 is TGTGCCAGCAGCGTAGGTTCCAGCCCGGAAAAACTGTTTTTT. This translates into CASSVGSSPEKLFF.

V is TRBV7-2 and J is TRBJ2-2; 9 bases map to TRBD1. The CDR3 runs 15 residues. After removal of 4 bases from V and 7 bases from J, the junction contained 7 bases not matched to a gene. Germline CDR1 is SGHTA and CDR2 is FQGNSA. CDR3 coding DNA: TGTGCCAGCAGCTATCTACAGGGGGCCGGCGGGGAGCTGTTTTTT. As protein: CASSYLQGAGGELFF.

The CDR3 nucleotides read TGCAGTGCCCCCTTCAGCGAAAAACTGTTTTTT. Its protein is CSAPFSEKLFF. This chain joins TRBV20-1 and TRBJ1-4; D is ambiguous. Trimming left V 6 bases short and J 8 bases short, with 10 bases between. The CDR3 is 11 amino acids. The germline V gene encodes CDR1 DFQATT and CDR2 SNEGSKA (reference sequence).

V and J are TRBV28 and TRBJ2-5; 14 bases match TRBD2. This CDR3 has 16 amino acids. V shed 5 bases and J 5 bases; nucleotides not matched to a gene: 7. Germline CDR1 is MDHEN and CDR2 is SYDVKM. CDR3 loop: CASSLTSGGAGETQYF. CDR3 in DNA: TGTGCCAGCAGTCTGACTAGCGGGGGGGCTGGGGAGACCCAGTACTTC.

This clone was counted between two and nine times. The V and J genes are TRBV5-1 and TRBJ1-6; no definite D call. V lost 2 bases, J lost 5 bases, and 8 bases lay in between. CDR3 length: 14 residues. Germline V gene lookup returns CDR1 SGHRS and CDR2 YFSETQ. CDR3 sequence (DNA): TGCGCCAGCAGCTTCGGGATGGATAATTCACCCCTCCACTTT. It codes for CASSFGMDNSPLHF.

The rearrangement joins TRBV6-6 to TRBJ2-7; D is uncertain. CDR1 is MNHNY, CDR2 SVGAGI, per germline (reference sequence). V lost 4 bases, J lost 6 bases, and 7 bases lay in between. CDR3 length: 11 amino acids. CDR3 bases: TGTGCCAGCAGTTTTTCCCTCGAGCAGTACTTC. This sequence encodes CASSFSLEQYF.

CDR3 sequence (DNA): TGTGCCAGCAGCGCTCGGACAACCACTGAAGCTTTCTTT. Encoded protein: CASSARTTTEAFF. The rearrangement links TRBV9 to TRBJ1-1; perhaps TRBD1 as D (5 bases). Trimming pared 3 bases from V and 4 bases from J, leaving 10 bases between. There are 13 residues in the CDR3. Germline CDR1 reads SGDLS; CDR2 reads YYNGEE. Full variable domain (remainder filled in from reference TRBV9 and TRBJ1-1): DSGVTQTPKHLITATGQRVTLRCSPRSGDLSVYWYQQSLDQGLQFLIQYYNGEERAKGNILERFSAQQFPDLHSELNLSSLELGDSALYFCASSARTTTEAFFGQGTRLTVV.

The chain has TRBV5-4 and TRBJ1-4, with D possibly TRBD1 on 6 matching bases. The V end lost 3 bases, the J end lost 8 bases, and 14 bases lay between the germline ends. The CDR3 is 14 residues long. The V gene's germline CDR1 is SGHNT and CDR2 YYREEE (reference sequence). The CDR3 DNA reads as TGTGCCAGCAGCTCCGCGGACAGAGCCGAAAAACTGTTTTTT. It translates to CASSSADRAEKLFF. Full variable domain (rest looked up from reference TRBV5-4 and TRBJ1-4): ETGVTQSPTHLIKTRGQQVTLRCSSQSGHNTVSWYQQALGQGPQFIFQYYREEENGRGNFPPRFSGLQFPNYSSELNVNALELDDSALYLCASSSADRAEKLFFGSGTQLSVL.

The rearrangement links TRBV10-3 to TRBJ1-1; TRBD1 aligns across 7 bases. The CDR3 is made up of 15 amino acids. V lost 6 bases and J lost 7; bases outside the gene matches: 14. Germline CDR1 is ENHRY and CDR2 is SYGVKD. The CDR3 nucleotides are TGTGCCATCAGGCACACCACAGGGGAAGTGAATGAAGCTTTCTTT. It is translated as CAIRHTTGEVNEAFF.

This chain links TRBV9 with TRBJ2-2, with 8 positions matching TRBD1. V was pared by 4 bases and J by 7 bases, with 9 bases of the junction left unmatched. This CDR3 has 15 residues. CDR1 and CDR2 (germline): SGDLS, YYNGEE. Here the CDR3 reads CASSPRAGGGGELFF. CDR3 in DNA: TGTGCCAGCAGCCCCCGGGCAGGGGGCGGCGGGGAGCTGTTTTTT.

Comments on this clone: The sample contains more than one DNA sequence encoding this CDR3. The chain has TRBV19 and TRBJ1-2; perhaps TRBD1 as D (5 bases). V lost 1 base, J lost 6 bases, and 6 bases lay in between. CDR3 length: 12 residues. The germline V gene encodes CDR1 LNHDA and CDR2 SQIVND (reference sequence). The CDR3 nucleotides are TGTGCCAGTAGTATAGGGGGCAATGGCTACACCTTC. Its protein is CASSIGGNGYTF.

This sequence joins TRBV5-1 and TRBJ2-7; 8 bases match TRBD1. V shed 3 bases, J shed 3 bases, and the junction held 8 bases outside the gene matches. The CDR3 totals 15 residues. Germline V lookup: CDR1 SGHRS, CDR2 YFSETQ. The CDR3 DNA follows: TGCGCCAGCAGCTCAAACAGGGGGTCTAACTACGAGCAGTACTTC. Translation: CASSSNRGSNYEQYF.

The chain is built from TRBV10-3 and TRBJ2-7; weak D call: TRBD1 (6 bases). CDR1 and CDR2 from the germline V gene are ENHRY and SYGVKD. The V gene lost 5 bases and the J gene lost 0 bases, with 14 bases spanning the gap. The CDR3 runs to 15 residues. The CDR3 here is CAISSSDRSSYEQYF. The CDR3 DNA is TGTGCCATCAGTTCCTCCGACAGGAGCTCCTACGAGCAGTACTTC.

Comments on this clone: The sample holds other DNA sequences that translate to the same CDR3. The chain joins TRBV18 to TRBJ2-5; D may be TRBD2 (5 bases). V lost 2 bases and J 4 bases, leaving 8 bases between the germline ends. Germline assignment: CDR1 KGHSH and CDR2 LQKENI. The CDR3 is 13 residues long. The CDR3 nucleotides are TGTGCCAGCTCACCAGCGGGCCTAGAGACCCAGTACTTC. It specifies CASSPAGLETQYF.